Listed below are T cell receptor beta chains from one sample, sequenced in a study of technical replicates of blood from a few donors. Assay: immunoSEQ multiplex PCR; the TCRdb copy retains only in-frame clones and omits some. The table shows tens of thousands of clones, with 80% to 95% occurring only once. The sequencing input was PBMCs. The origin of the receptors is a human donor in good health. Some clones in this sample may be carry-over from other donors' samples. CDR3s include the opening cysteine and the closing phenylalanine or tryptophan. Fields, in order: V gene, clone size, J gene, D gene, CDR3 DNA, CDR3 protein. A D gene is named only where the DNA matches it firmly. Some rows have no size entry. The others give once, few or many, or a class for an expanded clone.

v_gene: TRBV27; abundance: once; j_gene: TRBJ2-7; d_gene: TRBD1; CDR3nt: TGTGCCAGCAGTTTATCGACAGGACAGGGAGAGCAGTACTTC; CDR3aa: CASSLSTGQGEQYF
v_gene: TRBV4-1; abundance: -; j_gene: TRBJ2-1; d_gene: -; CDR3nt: TGCGCCAGCAGCCAAGCTTTGGCACGCTCCTACAATGAGCAGTTCTTC; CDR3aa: CASSQALARSYNEQFF
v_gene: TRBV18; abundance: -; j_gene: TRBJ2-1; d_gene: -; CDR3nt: TGTGCCAGCTCACCACCGTTAGCTTACAATGAGCAGTTCTTC; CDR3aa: CASSPPLAYNEQFF
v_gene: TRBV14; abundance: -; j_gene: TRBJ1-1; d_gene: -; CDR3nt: TGTGCCAGCAGCCAAGATGCGGGGCCTGCTTTCTTT; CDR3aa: CASSQDAGPAFF
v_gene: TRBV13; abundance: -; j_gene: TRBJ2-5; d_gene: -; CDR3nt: TGTGCCAGCAGCCGAGCGCAAGAGACCCAGTACTTC; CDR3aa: CASSRAQETQYF
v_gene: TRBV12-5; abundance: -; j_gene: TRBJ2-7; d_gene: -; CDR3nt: TGTGCTAGTGGTGCGCGGGGGCCGACCTACGAGCAGTACTTC; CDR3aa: CASGARGPTYEQYF
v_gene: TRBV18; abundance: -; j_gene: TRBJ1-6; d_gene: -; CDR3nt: TGTGCCAGCTCATCGCAGGATACCCCTTCACCCCTCCACTTT; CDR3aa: CASSSQDTPSPLHF
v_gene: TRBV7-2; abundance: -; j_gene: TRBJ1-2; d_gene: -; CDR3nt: TGTGCCAGCAGCTTAACGGGGGGGAACTATGGCTACACCTTC; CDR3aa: CASSLTGGNYGYTF
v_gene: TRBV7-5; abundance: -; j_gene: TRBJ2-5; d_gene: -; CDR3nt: TGTGTCAGAAGCTTACTTTCCCGGGACAGGGGGCGGGGAGAGACCCAGTACTTC; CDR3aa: CVRSLLSRDRGRGETQYF
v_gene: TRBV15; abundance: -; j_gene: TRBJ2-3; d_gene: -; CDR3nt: TGTGCCACCAGCAGAGAATATGTGCGACTGAGCACAGATACGCAGTATTTT; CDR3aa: CATSREYVRLSTDTQYF
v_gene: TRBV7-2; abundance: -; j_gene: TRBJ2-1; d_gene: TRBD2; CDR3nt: TGTGCCAGCAGCCCGAGGACTAGCGGGATCGAGTTCTTC; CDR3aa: CASSPRTSGIEFF
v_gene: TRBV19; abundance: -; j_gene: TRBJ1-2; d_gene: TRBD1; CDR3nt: TGTGCCACAAGGGACAGGGGGCGTAATGACTATGGCTACACCTTC; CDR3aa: CATRDRGRNDYGYTF
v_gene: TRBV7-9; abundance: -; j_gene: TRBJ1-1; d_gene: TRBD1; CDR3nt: TGTGCCAGCAGCTCGGGTGGGGCAGGGGGAACTGAAGCTTTCTTT; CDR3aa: CASSSGGAGGTEAFF
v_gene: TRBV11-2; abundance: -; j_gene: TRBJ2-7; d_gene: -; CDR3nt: TGTGCCAGCAGCTTTCCTGGGGCACCTACGAGGCAGTACTTC; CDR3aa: CASSFPGAPTRQYF
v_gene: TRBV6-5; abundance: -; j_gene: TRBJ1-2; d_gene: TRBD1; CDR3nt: TGTGCCAGCAGAACGGCGCAGGGGGCCTGGTATGGCTACACCTTC; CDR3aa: CASRTAQGAWYGYTF
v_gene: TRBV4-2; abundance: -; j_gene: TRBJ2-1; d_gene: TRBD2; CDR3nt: TGTGCCAGCAGCCAAGATACGGCGCCTAGCGGGAGTGGGTACAATGAGCAGTTCTTC; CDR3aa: CASSQDTAPSGSGYNEQFF
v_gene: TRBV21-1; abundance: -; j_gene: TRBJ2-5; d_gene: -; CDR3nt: TGTGCCAGCAGCTTTACACTAGCGGGAGGTGAAGAGACCCAGTACTTC; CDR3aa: CASSFTLAGGEETQYF
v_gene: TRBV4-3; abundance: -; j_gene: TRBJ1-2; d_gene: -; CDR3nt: TGCGCCAGCAGCCAGAATACAGGCTTCGGGTCCTATGGCTACACCTTC; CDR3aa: CASSQNTGFGSYGYTF
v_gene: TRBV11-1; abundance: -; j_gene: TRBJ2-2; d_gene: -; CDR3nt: TGTGCCAGCAGGCCTGTCCCGGGACTGCTGGCCGGGGAGCTGTTTTTT; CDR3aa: CASRPVPGLLAGELFF
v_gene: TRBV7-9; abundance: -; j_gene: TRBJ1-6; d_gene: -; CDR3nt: TGTGCCAGCAGCTCCCAAATCGGTTCACCCCTCCACTTT; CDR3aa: CASSSQIGSPLHF
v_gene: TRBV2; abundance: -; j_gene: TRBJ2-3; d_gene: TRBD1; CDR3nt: TGTGCCAGCATAGGGGGACAGGGCCCAGATACGCAGTATTTT; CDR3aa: CASIGGQGPDTQYF
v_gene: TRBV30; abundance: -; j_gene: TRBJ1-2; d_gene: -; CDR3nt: TGTGCCTGGAGTGAGGTTCAGGGGCCCATCTATGGCTACACCTTC; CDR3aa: CAWSEVQGPIYGYTF
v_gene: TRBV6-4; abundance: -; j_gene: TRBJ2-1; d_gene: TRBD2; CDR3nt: TGTGCCAGCAGTGACTCTAGCGGGGGACACAATGAGCAGTTCTTC; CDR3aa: CASSDSSGGHNEQFF
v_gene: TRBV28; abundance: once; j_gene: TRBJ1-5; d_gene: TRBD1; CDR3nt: TGTGCCAGCAGCACCGGACAGGGGGTAATTCAGCCCCAGCATTTT; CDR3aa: CASSTGQGVIQPQHF
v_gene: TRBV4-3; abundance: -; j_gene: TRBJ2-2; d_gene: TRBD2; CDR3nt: TGCGCCAGCAGCCAACCCCGGGGGGCTAGCGGGGAAGCCGGGGAGCTGTTTTTT; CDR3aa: CASSQPRGASGEAGELFF
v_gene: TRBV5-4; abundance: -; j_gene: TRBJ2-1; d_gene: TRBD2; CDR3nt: TGTGCCAGCAGCTTGGGAATAGCGGGGTCCTACAATGAGCAGTTCTTC; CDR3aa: CASSLGIAGSYNEQFF
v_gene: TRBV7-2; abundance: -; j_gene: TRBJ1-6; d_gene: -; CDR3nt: TGTGCCAGCAGCACAGGGTATCGCTCACCCCTCCACTTT; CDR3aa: CASSTGYRSPLHF
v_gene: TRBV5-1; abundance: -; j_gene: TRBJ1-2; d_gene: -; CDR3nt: TGCGCCAGCAGCATACAGGGAGGGGATTATGGCTACACCTTC; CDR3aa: CASSIQGGDYGYTF
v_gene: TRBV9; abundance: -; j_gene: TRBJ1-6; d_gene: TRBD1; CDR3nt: TGTGCCAGCAGCCCACAGGGGGCCTCCTATAATTCACCCCTCCACTTT; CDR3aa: CASSPQGASYNSPLHF
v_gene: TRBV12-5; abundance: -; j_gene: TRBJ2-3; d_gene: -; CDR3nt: TGTGCTAGTGGCCAAAGGTGGGGGGGCGCAGGCACAGATACGCAGTATTTT; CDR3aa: CASGQRWGGAGTDTQYF
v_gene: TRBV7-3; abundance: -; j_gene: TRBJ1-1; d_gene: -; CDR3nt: TGTGCCAGCAGCTCGCAAGGGGGCACTGAAGCTTTCTTT; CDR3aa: CASSSQGGTEAFF
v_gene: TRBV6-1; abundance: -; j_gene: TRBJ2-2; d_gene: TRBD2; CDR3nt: TGTGCCAGCAGTGAAGCCCCATCTAGCGGGGGGTCTCCGGGGGAGCTGTTTTTT; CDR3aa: CASSEAPSSGGSPGELFF
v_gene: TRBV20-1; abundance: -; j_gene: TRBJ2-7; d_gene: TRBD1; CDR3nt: TGCAGTGCTAGGACAGGGATCGGGCAGTACTTC; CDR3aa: CSARTGIGQYF
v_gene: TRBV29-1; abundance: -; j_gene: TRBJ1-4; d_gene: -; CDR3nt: TGCAGCGCTTCGACGGGGACTAATGAAAAACTGTTTTTT; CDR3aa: CSASTGTNEKLFF
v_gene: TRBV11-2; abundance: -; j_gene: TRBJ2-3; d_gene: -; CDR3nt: TGTGCCAGCAGCTTAGCTCGTGCGGGATACGGCACAGATACGCAGTATTTT; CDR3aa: CASSLARAGYGTDTQYF
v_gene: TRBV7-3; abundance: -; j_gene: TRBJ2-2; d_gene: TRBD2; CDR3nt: TGTGCCAGCAGCTCAGGGGCTAGCGGGTCCCCGGAGCTGTTTTTT; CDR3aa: CASSSGASGSPELFF
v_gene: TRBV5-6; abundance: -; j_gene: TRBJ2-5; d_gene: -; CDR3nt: TGTGCCAGCAGCTCCGAGTCTTACCAAGAGACCCAGTACTTC; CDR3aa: CASSSESYQETQYF
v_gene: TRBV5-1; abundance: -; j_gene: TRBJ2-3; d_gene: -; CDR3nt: TGCGCCAGCAGCCCTGGGGCAGCCACAGATACGCAGTATTTT; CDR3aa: CASSPGAATDTQYF
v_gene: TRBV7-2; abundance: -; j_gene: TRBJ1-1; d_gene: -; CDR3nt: TGTGCCAGCAGCATTGATCAGGGGACTGAAGCTTTCTTT; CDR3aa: CASSIDQGTEAFF
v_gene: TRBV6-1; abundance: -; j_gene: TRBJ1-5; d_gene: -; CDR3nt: TGTGCCAGCATGGAGAAAGTTAATAGCAATCAGCCCCAGCATTTT; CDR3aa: CASMEKVNSNQPQHF